A single sample gave rise to the 25 T cell receptor beta chains below, sequenced in a study of OX40 agonist ivuxolimab in advanced cancers. The protocol used for the library was the immunoSEQ multiplex PCR assay. TCRdb took this table from immuneACCESS and kept in-frame rearrangements with V and J called. Such tables lack part of the clones; where checked against another copy, unresolved V genes explain under half of the gap, and the rest is unexplained. This sample lists tens of thousands of clones; nearly 90% were detected once. Under 0.25% of the sample is held by the ten biggest clonotypes. Sequencing used CD4+ or CD8+ T cells sorted from blood, obtained in a trial of the OX40 agonist ivuxolimab. These receptors all stem from an adult with an advanced solid tumor such as melanoma, head and neck, liver or kidney cancer.

The J gene is TRBJ2-1, the V gene TRBV28, with 10 positions matching TRBD2. CDR3 length equals 15 residues. Losses at the gene ends were 6 bases for V and 5 bases for J; bases not matched to a gene: 7. Germline-derived CDR1 and CDR2 are MDHEN and SYDVKM. Written as DNA, the CDR3 is TGTGCCAGCAGACTGGGACTAGCGAGGGACAATGAGCAGTTCTTC. It yields the protein CASRLGLARDNEQFF.

The chain uses TRBV5-4 and TRBJ2-7, with 10 bases fitting TRBD2. Germline V gene lookup returns CDR1 SGHNT and CDR2 YYREEE (reference sequence). This CDR3 region has 16 residues. The ends lost 0 bases at V and 9 bases at J; junction bases unmatched: 12. The CDR3 here is CASSLALAGAVKVQYF. The CDR3 nucleotides are TGTGCCAGCAGCTTGGCGCTAGCGGGAGCGGTCAAAGTGCAGTACTTC.

The rearrangement links TRBV7-3 to TRBJ2-1; TRBD1 is a possible D gene (6 bases). Per the germline V gene, CDR1 is SGHTA and CDR2 is FQGTGA. V lost 5 bases, J lost 0 bases, and 11 bases lay in between. This CDR3 has 15 amino acids. CDR3 in amino acids: CASSPGQTSYNEQFF. CDR3 DNA: TGTGCCAGCAGCCCCGGACAGACCTCCTACAATGAGCAGTTCTTC.

Regarding this clone: Within the sample, other DNA sequences also encode this same CDR3. This sequence joins TRBV29-1 and TRBJ2-5, with D tentatively TRBD1 (7 bases). The germline gives CDR1 SQVTM, CDR2 ANQGSEA. The CDR3 has 13 residues. The CDR3 sequence is CSWGAGGVETQYF. CDR3 DNA sequence: TGCAGTTGGGGGGCAGGGGGTGTAGAGACCCAGTACTTC.

The sample holds one count of this clone. This chain joins TRBV7-8 and TRBJ2-2; TRBD2 aligns across 9 bases. Unmatched junction bases numbered 8, after V lost 5 bases and J lost 7 bases. The germline gives CDR1 SGHVS, CDR2 FQNEAQ. This CDR3 region has 15 residues. For the CDR3, the DNA is TGTGCCAGCAGCCGGTTAGCGGGGGACGGCGGGGAGCTGTTTTTT. Protein: CASSRLAGDGGELFF.

The chain is built from TRBV30 and TRBJ2-7; D tentatively fits TRBD1 or TRBD2 (7 bases each). The V end was cut by 5 bases, the J end by 4 bases, with 18 bases between. Per germline, CDR1 GTSNPN and CDR2 SVGIG (reference sequence). This CDR3 spans 14 amino acids. CDR3 loop: CAWGGGGSLYEQYF. Here the CDR3 DNA reads TGTGCCTGGGGAGGGGGCGGGAGTCTATACGAGCAGTACTTC.

The J gene is TRBJ2-3, the V gene TRBV11-2; D is unresolved. Germline assignment: CDR1 SGHAT and CDR2 FQNNGV. This CDR3 comprises 15 residues. The V and J ends lost 1 base and 2 bases respectively, with 10 bases between them. CDR3 sequence (DNA): TGTGCCAGCAGCTTAGTCCTTAGTAACACAGATACGCAGTATTTT. It codes for CASSLVLSNTDTQYF.

This clone was counted between two and nine times. The rearrangement uses TRBV5-6 and TRBJ1-2, with no clear D. The CDR3 sequence is 14 residues long. Germline CDR1 and CDR2: SGHDT and YYEEEE. Trimming pared 0 bases from V and 4 bases from J, leaving 10 bases between. The CDR3 sequence is CASSLAFRGYGYTF. In DNA form, the CDR3 reads TGTGCCAGCAGCTTGGCCTTCCGGGGCTATGGCTACACCTTC.

This clone has just a few counts. The CDR3 loop is CATSRISSTDTQYF. CDR3 coding DNA: TGTGCCACCAGTCGGATCTCTAGCACAGATACGCAGTATTTT. The chain uses TRBV15 and TRBJ2-3; D not resolved. Trimming took 6 bases from V and 0 from J, leaving 10 bases between them. The CDR3 spans 14 residues. Per the germline V gene, CDR1 is LNHNV and CDR2 is YYDKDF (reference sequence).

The chain employs TRBV6-1 and TRBJ1-4; D is perhaps TRBD1 (5 bases). Germline loops: CDR1 MNHNS, CDR2 SASEGT. Trimming stripped 1 base from V and 3 bases from J, with 6 bases between. The CDR3 is 14 residues long. CDR3 nucleotide sequence: TGTGCCAGCAGTGAAGTAGGGGCTAATGAAAAACTGTTTTTT. Its translation: CASSEVGANEKLFF.

V and J are TRBV6-6 and TRBJ1-3; TRBD1 aligns across 10 bases. The CDR3 consists of 15 residues. V gave up 5 bases and J gave up 3 bases; unmatched junction bases: 4. The germline gives CDR1 MNHNY, CDR2 SVGAGI (reference sequence). The CDR3 protein is CASSDRGRFGNTIYF. CDR3 sequence (DNA): TGTGCCAGCAGTGACAGGGGGCGATTTGGAAACACCATATATTTT.

This clone was seen just once. This chain links TRBV7-8 with TRBJ1-4; D perhaps matches TRBD1 (5 bases). The CDR3 loop spans 17 amino acids. Per the germline V gene, CDR1 is SGHVS and CDR2 is FQNEAQ. The ends were cut back, 0 bases at V and 0 bases at J, with 11 bases in the middle. The CDR3 bases are TGTGCCAGCAGCTTAGCCGGGGCCAGTTCAACTAATGAAAAACTGTTTTTT. Protein product: CASSLAGASSTNEKLFF.

This chain connects TRBV5-1 to TRBJ1-3, with D unclear. In germline, CDR1 is SGHRS, CDR2 YFSETQ. The CDR3 is made up of 15 amino acids. V gave up 0 bases and J gave up 1 base, with 8 bases separating them. CDR3: CASSLATYSGNTIYF. In DNA, the CDR3 is TGCGCCAGCAGCTTGGCAACCTATTCTGGAAACACCATATATTTT.

The chain uses TRBV27 and TRBJ2-5; 7 bases are shared with TRBD2. Germline V gives CDR1 MNHEY, CDR2 SMNVEV (reference sequence). The CDR3 has 13 residues. V lost 6 bases to trimming and J lost 4 bases; unmatched junction nucleotides: 5. CDR3 residues: CASRLAVAETQYF. In nucleotides, the CDR3 is TGTGCCAGCAGGCTAGCGGTGGCAGAGACCCAGTACTTC.

The rearrangement links TRBV30 to TRBJ2-2; TRBD2 matches at 8 bases. Looked up from germline, CDR1 is GTSNPN and CDR2 is SVGIG (reference sequence). Trimming at V came to 3 bases and at J to 6 bases, leaving 12 bases not matched to a gene. This CDR3 spans 16 amino acids. This CDR3 is CAWSVSRTSLSGELFF. Here the CDR3 DNA reads TGTGCCTGGAGCGTCTCCCGGACTAGCTTATCCGGGGAGCTGTTTTTT. The entire variable domain, with the rest obtained from reference TRBV30 and TRBJ2-2, is as follows: SQTIHQWPATLVQPVGSPLSLECTVEGTSNPNLYWYRQAAGRGLQLLFYSVGIGQISSEVPQNLSASRPQDRQFILSSKKLLLSDSGFYLCAWSVSRTSLSGELFFGEGSRLTVL.

The chain uses TRBV2 and TRBJ1-1, with unresolved D. V lost 7 bases and J lost 1, with 13 bases in between. The CDR3 totals 14 residues. Germline V lookup: CDR1 SNHLY, CDR2 FYNNEI. CDR3 in amino acids: CASNLFSSNTEAFF. In DNA, the CDR3 is TGTGCCAGCAACTTATTCAGTTCGAACACTGAAGCTTTCTTT.

The J gene is TRBJ2-5, the V gene TRBV5-1; the D is unclear. The CDR3 is made up of 13 amino acids. CDR1 and CDR2 (germline): SGHRS, YFSETQ. Trimming left V 2 bases short and J 5 bases short, with 10 bases between. As DNA, the CDR3 is TGCGCCAGCAGCTTTGAGCTAGTCGAGACCCAGTACTTC. Amino acids: CASSFELVETQYF.

The gene calls are TRBV5-4 and TRBJ2-3, with TRBD2 identical over 10 bases. With 6 bases clipped from V and 1 base from J, the junction kept 5 bases outside the gene matches. Germline loops: CDR1 SGHNT, CDR2 YYREEE (reference sequence). This CDR3 is 15 amino acids long. The CDR3 region has the DNA TGTGCCAGCACCCGAGCGGGAGGGCGCACAGATACGCAGTATTTT. Encoded protein: CASTRAGGRTDTQYF.

The chain links TRBV9 to TRBJ1-4; no firm D call. Germline values: CDR1 SGDLS, CDR2 YYNGEE. The CDR3 consists of 16 residues. V was pared by 4 bases and J by 0 bases, with 13 bases between. This CDR3 reads CASSPGVPATNEKLFF. CDR3 nucleotide sequence: TGTGCCAGCAGCCCCGGGGTTCCAGCAACTAATGAAAAACTGTTTTTT.

This chain links TRBV5-6 with TRBJ2-7; no firm D call. Between the trimmed V and J ends, which lost 0 bases and 3 bases, there was a span of 7 bases. The CDR3 spans 13 residues. Germline V lookup: CDR1 SGHDT, CDR2 YYEEEE. This CDR3 reads CASSLGHHYEQYV. The CDR3 nucleotides read TGTGCCAGCAGCTTGGGTCACCACTACGAGCAGTACGTC.

This rearrangement joins TRBV5-1 to TRBJ2-3, with a weak D call TRBD2 (6 bases). Germline V gene data show CDR1 as SGHRS and CDR2 as YFSETQ. Between the trimmed V and J ends, which lost 7 bases and 0 bases, there was a span of 12 bases. The CDR3 contains 14 residues. CDR3 region: CASSTGGSTDTQYF. The CDR3 region has the DNA TGCGCCAGCTCTACTGGGGGGAGCACAGATACGCAGTATTTT. Full variable domain (missing parts from reference TRBV5-1 and TRBJ2-3): KAGVTQTPRYLIKTRGQQVTLSCSPISGHRSVSWYQQTPGQGLQFLFEYFSETQRNKGNFPGRFSGRQFSNSRSEMNVSTLELGDSALYLCASSTGGSTDTQYFGPGTRLTVL.

The chain uses TRBV27 and TRBJ1-2, with a possible D match to TRBD1 (6 bases). CDR3 length equals 15 residues. The V end was cut by 4 bases, the J end by 6 bases, with 18 bases between. Germline V gives CDR1 MNHEY, CDR2 SMNVEV (reference sequence). This CDR3 reads CASSSSHREGHGYTF. DNA for the CDR3: TGTGCCAGCAGTTCGTCCCACAGGGAAGGTCATGGCTACACCTTC.

The genes are TRBV18 and TRBJ1-1, with 7 bases lining up with TRBD1. Germline V CDR1 and CDR2: KGHSH, LQKENI. There are 12 residues in the CDR3. The ends lost 5 bases at V and 6 bases at J; junction bases unmatched: 3. The CDR3 here is CASSSQGAEAFF. DNA of the CDR3: TGTGCCAGCTCATCCCAGGGGGCTGAAGCTTTCTTT.

The genes are TRBV4-2 and TRBJ1-6; D ambiguous. The CDR3 loop spans 12 amino acids. CDR1 is LGHNA and CDR2 is YNFKEQ in the germline V gene. V lost 0 bases to trimming and J lost 10 bases, with 4 bases between them. CDR3 DNA sequence: TGTGCCAGCAGCCAAGAAGGGTCACCCCTCCACTTT. It encodes CASSQEGSPLHF.

This rearrangement joins TRBV11-2 to TRBJ2-2; D tentatively fits TRBD1 or TRBD2 (5 bases each). The CDR3 is 15 residues long. V dropped 0 bases and J dropped 7 bases, with 12 bases sitting between them. The V gene's germline CDR1 is SGHAT and CDR2 FQNNGV. CDR3 sequence (DNA): TGTGCCAGCAGCTTAGATTTGTGGGGGAGCGGGGAGCTGTTTTTT. Residues: CASSLDLWGSGELFF.